Below are 11 T cell receptor beta chains sequenced from a single sample in a study of metastatic and nonmetastatic thyroid tumors. With MiXCR, TCRdb called clones anew from the PCR reads. This sample has 20,000 to 25,000 clones, with 9.5% to 15% found just once. No patient had received any treatment before thyroid surgery. The sequenced material came from blood. These receptors were collected from a male donor with papillary thyroid cancer or a benign thyroid nodule (not recorded which). Some clones in this sample may be carry-over from other donors' samples.

This clone was seen repeatedly, ten times or more. The chain links TRBV7-3 to TRBJ2-2; the D gene is possibly TRBD2 (5 bases). Germline assignment: CDR1 SGHTA and CDR2 FQGTGA. The CDR3 extends over 15 amino acids. Deletions cut 6 bases from V and 6 bases from J, with 17 bases between. The CDR3: CASSTNGRAPGELFF. As DNA, the CDR3 is TGTGCCAGCAGTACTAACGGGCGGGCACCCGGGGAGCTGTTTTTT.

This clone ranks as medium-sized. The V gene is TRBV6-2 or TRBV6-3, the J gene TRBJ2-1, with 8 bases matching TRBD2. Per germline, CDR1 MNHEY and CDR2 SVGEGT. This CDR3 is 15 amino acids long. V lost 6 bases to trimming and J lost 2 bases; unmatched junction nucleotides: 6. The CDR3 bases are TGTGCCAGCAGACCTACTAGCGGAACCTACAATGAGCAGTTCTTC. Amino acid sequence: CASRPTSGTYNEQFF.

This clone showed up many times. V and J are TRBV5-8 and TRBJ2-1; 9 nucleotides align to TRBD2. The CDR3 contains 15 residues. J gave up 4 bases and V 4 bases, and 6 bases lay outside the gene matches. Germline CDR1 is SGHTS and CDR2 is YDEGEE. The CDR3 nucleotides are TGTGCCAGCAGCACAGGACTAGCGCGGTACAATGAGCAGTTCTTC. This encodes CASSTGLARYNEQFF. Using reference TRBV5-8 and TRBJ2-1 for the parts outside the CDR3, the full variable domain is EAGVTQSPTHLIKTRGQQATLRCSPISGHTSVYWYQQALGLGLQFLLWYDEGEERNRGNFPPRFSGRQFPNYSSELNVNALELEDSALYLCASSTGLARYNEQFFGPGTRLTVL.

This chain links TRBV7-2 with TRBJ1-1; TRBD1 might be the D (5 bases). From germline, CDR1 is SGHTA and CDR2 FQGNSA. Deletions cut 4 bases from V and 2 bases from J, with 14 bases between. The CDR3 totals 15 residues. CDR3 bases: TGTGCCAGCAGCTCAGGAGGGGTCCCCAACACTGAAGCTTTCTTT. Encoded protein: CASSSGGVPNTEAFF.

This clone is judged medium-sized. The chain recombines TRBV28 with TRBJ2-3; D gene unclear. The V gene's germline CDR1 is MDHEN and CDR2 SYDVKM. The ends were cut back, 5 bases at V and 0 bases at J, with 6 bases in the middle. The CDR3 runs 13 residues. CDR3 nucleotide sequence: TGTGCCAGCAGTAAGATTAGCACAGATACGCAGTATTTT. This codes for CASSKISTDTQYF.

This clone came up many times. This sequence joins TRBV4-2 and TRBJ2-3; D call uncertain. With 2 bases removed from V and 6 bases from J, the gap between germline ends came to 9 bases. The CDR3 consists of 13 residues. CDR1 and CDR2 (germline): LGHNA, YNFKEQ. The DNA for the CDR3 is TGTGCCAGCAGCCAACTACTGGGGGATACGCAGTATTTT. Translation gives CASSQLLGDTQYF.

A few counts support this clone. J is TRBJ2-5 and V is TRBV6-1; TRBD2 matches 8 bases. The length of the CDR3 is 13 residues. The junction had 7 bases not matched to a gene; V was cut back by 8 bases and J by 5 bases. Germline loops: CDR1 MNHNS, CDR2 SASEGT. The CDR3 region is CASVLAGGETQYF. For the CDR3, the DNA is TGTGCCAGCGTGCTAGCGGGTGGGGAGACCCAGTACTTC.

This clone has at least ten counts. The chain is built from TRBV13 and TRBJ2-7; 10 bases map to TRBD2. The CDR3 has 14 amino acids. Germline V gene lookup returns CDR1 PRHDT and CDR2 FYEKMQ (reference sequence). With 5 bases clipped from V and 3 bases from J, the junction kept 4 bases outside the gene matches. CDR3 nucleotides: TGTGCCAGCAGCCGACTAGCGGGTTACTACGAGCAGTACTTC. Its protein is CASSRLAGYYEQYF.

This clone showed up many times. This chain joins TRBV20-1 and TRBJ2-1; possibly TRBD1 for D (5 bases). The V and J ends lost 3 bases and 4 bases respectively, with 13 bases between them. Germline assignment: CDR1 DFQATT and CDR2 SNEGSKA (reference sequence). CDR3 length: 14 amino acids. The CDR3 here is CSASGQGNYNEQFF. The DNA of the CDR3 is TGCAGTGCTAGCGGGCAGGGAAATTACAATGAGCAGTTCTTC.

This clone was counted only a few times. One end of the junction varies from germline; a read error may be responsible. The chain couples TRBV6-1 to TRBJ2-7; no clear D. This CDR3 region has 12 residues. Germline-derived CDR1 and CDR2 are MNHNS and SASEGT. The CDR3 DNA reads TGTGCCAGCGGTGATGTAACCTACGAGCAGTACTTC. Translating gives CASGDVTYEQYF.

This clone was recorded at least ten times. Here the CDR3 reads CSARGGSGRSRYEQYF. The DNA of the CDR3 is TGCAGTGCTAGGGGGGGGTCCGGGCGAAGCCGTTACGAGCAGTACTTC. The gene calls are TRBV20-1 and TRBJ2-7; 7 positions agree with TRBD2. Per the germline V gene, CDR1 is DFQATT and CDR2 is SNEGSKA (reference sequence). This CDR3 has 16 amino acids. The ends lost 3 bases at V and 4 bases at J; junction bases unmatched: 15.